Reported below is one T cell receptor (beta chain). Its cognate antigen is unknown. Germline V lookup: CDR1 KGHSH, CDR2 LQKENI. V gave up 3 bases and J gave up 3 bases; unmatched junction bases: 1. CDR3 length: 14 residues. After autologous stem cell transplantation all patients relapsed, and prior brentuximab vedotin exposure differed between cohorts. Magnetic negative selection of thawed PBMCs was the method by which CD4+ T cells were purified. The sample comes from a study of PD-1 blockade in classical Hodgkin lymphoma. Study-wide results and caveats: Newly diagnosed patients reportedly trailed healthy donors in baseline TCR diversity. Newly diagnosed patients had diversity similar to the baseline diversity of complete responders. By C4D1 there was a significant rise in CD4+ TCR diversity but not in CD8+ TCR diversity.

The protocol was immunoSEQ multiplex PCR, while the TCRdb copy is restricted to in-frame clones and leaves out a portion. The table has roughly 10,000 clones, 60% to 80% seen once. Here the sequenced sample was CD4+ T cells from blood, taken at baseline. This sequence originates from a human donor with classical Hodgkin lymphoma. The rearrangement joins TRBV18 to TRBJ1-1; 10 nucleotides agree with TRBD1. The CDR3 DNA sequence: TGTGCCAGCTCACCGGGACAGGGGTACACTGAAGCTTTCTTT. Amino acids: CASSPGQGYTEAFF.